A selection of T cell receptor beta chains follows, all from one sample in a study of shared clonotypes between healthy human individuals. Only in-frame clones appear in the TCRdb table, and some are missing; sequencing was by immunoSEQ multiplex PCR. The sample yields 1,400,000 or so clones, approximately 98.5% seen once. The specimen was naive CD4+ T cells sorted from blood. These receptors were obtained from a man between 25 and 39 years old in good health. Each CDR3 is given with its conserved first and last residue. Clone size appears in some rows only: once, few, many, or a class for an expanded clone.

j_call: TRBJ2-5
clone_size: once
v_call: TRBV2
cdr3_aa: CASKSDRGLGETQYF

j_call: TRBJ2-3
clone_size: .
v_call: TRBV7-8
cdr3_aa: CASSLVGDTQYF

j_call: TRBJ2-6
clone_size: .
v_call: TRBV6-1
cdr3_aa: CATNEGYGANVLTF

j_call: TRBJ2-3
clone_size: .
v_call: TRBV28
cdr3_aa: CASSLLLTGPRDTQYF

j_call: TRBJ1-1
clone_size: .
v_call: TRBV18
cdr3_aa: CASSPIGGFMNTEAFF

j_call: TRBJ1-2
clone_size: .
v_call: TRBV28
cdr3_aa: CASSFLDGYTF

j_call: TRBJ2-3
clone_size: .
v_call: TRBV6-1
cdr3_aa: CASSESQVSTDTQYF

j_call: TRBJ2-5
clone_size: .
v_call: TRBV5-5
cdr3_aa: CASSRPGHRTSGIGETQYF

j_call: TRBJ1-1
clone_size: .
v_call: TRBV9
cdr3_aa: CASSVEVTGEAFF

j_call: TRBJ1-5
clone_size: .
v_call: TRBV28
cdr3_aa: CASIIGQDSNQPQHF

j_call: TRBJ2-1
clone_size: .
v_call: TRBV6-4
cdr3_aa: CASSGSTSGIGEQFF

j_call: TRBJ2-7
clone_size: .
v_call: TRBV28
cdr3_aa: CASSWGAGGPVEQYF

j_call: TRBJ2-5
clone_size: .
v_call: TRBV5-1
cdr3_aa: CASSLDGRELETQYF

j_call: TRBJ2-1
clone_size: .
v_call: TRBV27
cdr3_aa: CASSRFLAGGINEQFF

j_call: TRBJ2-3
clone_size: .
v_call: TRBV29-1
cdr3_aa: CSTPGRTDTQYF

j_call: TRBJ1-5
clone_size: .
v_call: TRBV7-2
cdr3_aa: CASSLYLDQPQHF

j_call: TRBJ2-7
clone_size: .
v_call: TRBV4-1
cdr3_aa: CASSQSLLGLSQYF

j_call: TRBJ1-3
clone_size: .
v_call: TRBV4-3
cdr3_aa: CASSQQGSDTIYF

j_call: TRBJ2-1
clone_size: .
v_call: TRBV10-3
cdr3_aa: CAIRDRASLGNEQFF

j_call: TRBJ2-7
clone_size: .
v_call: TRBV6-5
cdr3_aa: CASSYSTKQYF

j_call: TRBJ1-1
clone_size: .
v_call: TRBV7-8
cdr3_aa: CASSIPPRTAAGEAFF

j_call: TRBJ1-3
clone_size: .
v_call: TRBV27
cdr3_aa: CASSPTGQGRGNTIYF

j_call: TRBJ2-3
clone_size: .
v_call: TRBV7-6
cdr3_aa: CASTRGLGDTDTQYF

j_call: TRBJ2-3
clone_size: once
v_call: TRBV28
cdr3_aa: CASSFPQILTDTQYF

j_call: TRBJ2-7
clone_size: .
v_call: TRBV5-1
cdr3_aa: CASSLPTGGGSYEQYF

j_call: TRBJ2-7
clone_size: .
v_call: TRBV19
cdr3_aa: CASSIPGQGRKEQYF

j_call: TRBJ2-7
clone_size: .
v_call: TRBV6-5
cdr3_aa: CASSYSFPDRNYEQYF

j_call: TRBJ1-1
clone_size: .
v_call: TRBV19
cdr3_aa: CASRTGVSQGMAFF

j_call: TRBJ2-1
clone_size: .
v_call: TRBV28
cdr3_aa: CASPPREGLDEQFF

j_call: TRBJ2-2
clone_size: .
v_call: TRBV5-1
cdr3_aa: CASSLAGVTDTGELFF

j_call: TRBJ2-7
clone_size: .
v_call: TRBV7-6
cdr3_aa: CASSLGARTETYEQYF

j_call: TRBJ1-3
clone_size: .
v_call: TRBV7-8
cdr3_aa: CASSPRTGAYTIYF

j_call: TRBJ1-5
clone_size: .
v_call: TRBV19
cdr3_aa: CASRDRGGYSNQPQHF

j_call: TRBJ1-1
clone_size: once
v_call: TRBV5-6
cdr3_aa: CASSRRVNTEAFF

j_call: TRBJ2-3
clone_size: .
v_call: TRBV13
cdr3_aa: CASSSRDYLQYF

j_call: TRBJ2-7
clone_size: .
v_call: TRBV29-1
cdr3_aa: CSVAGRLYEQYF

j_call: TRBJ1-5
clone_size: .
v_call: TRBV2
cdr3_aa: CASSEVTPQPQHF

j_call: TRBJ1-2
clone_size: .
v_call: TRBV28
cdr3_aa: CASSETVNYGYTF

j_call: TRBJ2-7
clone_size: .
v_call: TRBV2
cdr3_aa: CASSPPGLAGEDNEQYF

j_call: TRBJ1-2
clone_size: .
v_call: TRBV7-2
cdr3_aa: CASSETTGVYGYTF

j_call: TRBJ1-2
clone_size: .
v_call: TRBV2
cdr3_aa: CASTRAGVSLRYGYTF

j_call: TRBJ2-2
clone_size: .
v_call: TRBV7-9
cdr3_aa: CASSSSGELFF

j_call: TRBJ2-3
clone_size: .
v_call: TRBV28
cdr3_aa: CASSVISGMGTDTQYF

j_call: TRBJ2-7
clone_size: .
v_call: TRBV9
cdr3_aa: CASSVGHEQYF

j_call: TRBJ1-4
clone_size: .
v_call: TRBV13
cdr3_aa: CASSLTPGQDPNEKLFF

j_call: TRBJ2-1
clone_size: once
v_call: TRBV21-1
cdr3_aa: CASSSQGDYNEQFF

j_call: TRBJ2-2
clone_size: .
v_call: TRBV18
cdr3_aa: CASSTRQITNTGELFF

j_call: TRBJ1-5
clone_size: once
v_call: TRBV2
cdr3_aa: CASSEEGRTTSLGPQHF

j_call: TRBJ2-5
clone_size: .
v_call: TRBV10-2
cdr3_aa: CASSGEREETQYF

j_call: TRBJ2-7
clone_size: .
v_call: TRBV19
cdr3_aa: CASGLGDYEQYF

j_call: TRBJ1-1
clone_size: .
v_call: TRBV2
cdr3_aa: CASTVMLSTEAFF

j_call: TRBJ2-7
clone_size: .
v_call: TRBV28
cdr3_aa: CASSVGALPYEQYF

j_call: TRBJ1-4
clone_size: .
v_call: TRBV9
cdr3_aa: CASSASGTTNEKLFF

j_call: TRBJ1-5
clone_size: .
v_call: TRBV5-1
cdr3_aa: CASSPGDSNQPQHF

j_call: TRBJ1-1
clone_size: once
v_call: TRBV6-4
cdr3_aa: CATIAEDYPAFF

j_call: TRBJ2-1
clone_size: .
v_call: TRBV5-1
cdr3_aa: CASTEPSLEQFF